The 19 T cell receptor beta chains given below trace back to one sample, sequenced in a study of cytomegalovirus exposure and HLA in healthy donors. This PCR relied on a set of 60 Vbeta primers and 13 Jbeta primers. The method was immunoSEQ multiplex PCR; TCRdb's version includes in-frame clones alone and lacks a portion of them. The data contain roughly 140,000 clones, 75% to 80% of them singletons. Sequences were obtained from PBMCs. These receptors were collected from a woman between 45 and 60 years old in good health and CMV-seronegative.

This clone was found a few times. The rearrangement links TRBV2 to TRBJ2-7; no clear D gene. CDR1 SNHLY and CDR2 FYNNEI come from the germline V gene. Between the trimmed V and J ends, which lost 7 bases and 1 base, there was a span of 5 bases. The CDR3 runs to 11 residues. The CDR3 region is CASTHSYEQYF. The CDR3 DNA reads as TGTGCCAGCACCCATTCCTACGAGCAGTACTTC.

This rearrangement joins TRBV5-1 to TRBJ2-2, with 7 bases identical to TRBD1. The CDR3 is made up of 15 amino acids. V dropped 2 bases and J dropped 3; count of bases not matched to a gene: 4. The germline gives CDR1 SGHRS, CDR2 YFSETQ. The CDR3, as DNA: TGCGCCAGCAGCTTTGGTGACAGGGACACCGGGGAGCTGTTTTTT. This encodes CASSFGDRDTGELFF. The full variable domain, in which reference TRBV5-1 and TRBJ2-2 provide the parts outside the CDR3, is KAGVTQTPRYLIKTRGQQVTLSCSPISGHRSVSWYQQTPGQGLQFLFEYFSETQRNKGNFPGRFSGRQFSNSRSEMNVSTLELGDSALYLCASSFGDRDTGELFFGEGSRLTVL.

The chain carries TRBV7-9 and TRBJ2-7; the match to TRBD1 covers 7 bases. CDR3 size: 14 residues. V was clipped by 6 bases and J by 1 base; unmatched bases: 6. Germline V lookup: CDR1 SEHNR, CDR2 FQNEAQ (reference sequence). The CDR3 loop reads CASSPPGQSYEQYF. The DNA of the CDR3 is TGTGCCAGCAGTCCTCCGGGACAGTCCTACGAGCAGTACTTC.

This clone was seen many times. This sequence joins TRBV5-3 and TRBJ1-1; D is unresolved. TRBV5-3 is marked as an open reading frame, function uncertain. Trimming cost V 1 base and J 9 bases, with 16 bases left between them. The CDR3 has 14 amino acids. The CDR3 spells CARSLRGRLLQAFF. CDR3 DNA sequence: TGTGCCAGAAGCTTGCGGGGAAGGTTATTGCAAGCTTTCTTT.

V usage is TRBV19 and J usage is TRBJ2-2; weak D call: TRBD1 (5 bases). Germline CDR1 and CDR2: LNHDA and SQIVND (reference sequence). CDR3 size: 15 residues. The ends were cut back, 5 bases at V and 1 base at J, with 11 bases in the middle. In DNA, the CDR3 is TGTGCCAGTAGTCCGCAGACAGTGAACACCGGGGAGCTGTTTTTT. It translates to CASSPQTVNTGELFF.

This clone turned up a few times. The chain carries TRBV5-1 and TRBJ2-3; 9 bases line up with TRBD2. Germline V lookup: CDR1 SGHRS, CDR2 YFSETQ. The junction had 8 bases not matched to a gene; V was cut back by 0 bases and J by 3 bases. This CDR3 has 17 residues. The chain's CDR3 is CASSLGGGGAETDTQYF. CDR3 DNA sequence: TGCGCCAGCAGCTTGGGGGGCGGGGGGGCCGAAACAGATACGCAGTATTTT.

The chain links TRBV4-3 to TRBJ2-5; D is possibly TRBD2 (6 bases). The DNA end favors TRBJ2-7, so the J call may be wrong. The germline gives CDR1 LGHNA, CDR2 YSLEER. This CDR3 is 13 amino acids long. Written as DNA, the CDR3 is TGCGCCAGCAGCCAAGTGGGAGGTTACGAGCAGTACTTC. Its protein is CASSQVGGYEQYF.

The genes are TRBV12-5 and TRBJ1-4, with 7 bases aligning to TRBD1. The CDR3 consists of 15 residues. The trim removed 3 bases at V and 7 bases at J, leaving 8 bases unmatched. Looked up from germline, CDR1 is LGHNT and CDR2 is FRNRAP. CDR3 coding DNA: TGTGCTAGTGGTTTTGGGGACAGCACGGGTGAAAAACTGTTTTTT. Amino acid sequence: CASGFGDSTGEKLFF. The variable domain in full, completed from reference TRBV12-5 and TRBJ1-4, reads DARVTQTPRHKVTEMGQEVTMRCQPILGHNTVFWYRQTMMQGLELLAYFRNRAPLDDSGMPKDRFSAEMPDATLATLKIQPSEPRDSAVYFCASGFGDSTGEKLFFGSGTQLSVL.

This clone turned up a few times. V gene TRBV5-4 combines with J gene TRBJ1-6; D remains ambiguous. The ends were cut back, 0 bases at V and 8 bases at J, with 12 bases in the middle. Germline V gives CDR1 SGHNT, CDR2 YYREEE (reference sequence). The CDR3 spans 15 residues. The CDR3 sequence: CASSLAHLGHSPLHF. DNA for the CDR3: TGTGCCAGCAGCTTGGCCCACCTTGGCCATTCACCCCTCCACTTT. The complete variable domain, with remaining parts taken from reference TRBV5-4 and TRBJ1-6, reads ETGVTQSPTHLIKTRGQQVTLRCSSQSGHNTVSWYQQALGQGPQFIFQYYREEENGRGNFPPRFSGLQFPNYSSELNVNALELDDSALYLCASSLAHLGHSPLHFGNGTRLTVT.

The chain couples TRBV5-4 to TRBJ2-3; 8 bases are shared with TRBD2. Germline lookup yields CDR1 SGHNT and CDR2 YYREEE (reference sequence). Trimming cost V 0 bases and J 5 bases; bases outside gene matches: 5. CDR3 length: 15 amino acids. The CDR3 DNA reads TGTGCCAGCAGCTTGGAAGCGGGGGCAAGAGATACGCAGTATTTT. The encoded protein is CASSLEAGARDTQYF.

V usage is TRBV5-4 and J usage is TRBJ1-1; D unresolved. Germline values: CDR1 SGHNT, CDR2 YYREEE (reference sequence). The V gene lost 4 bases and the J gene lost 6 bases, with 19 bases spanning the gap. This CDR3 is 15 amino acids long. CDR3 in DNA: TGTGCCAGCAGCAAGGAGGGCAGCCCGAGTGCTGAAGCTTTCTTT. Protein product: CASSKEGSPSAEAFF.

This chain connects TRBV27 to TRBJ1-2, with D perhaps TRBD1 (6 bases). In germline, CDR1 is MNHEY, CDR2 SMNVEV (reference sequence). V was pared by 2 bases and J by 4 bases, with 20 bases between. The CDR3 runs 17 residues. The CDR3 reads CASSLSVGGALSYGYTF. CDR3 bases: TGTGCCAGCAGTTTAAGCGTTGGGGGGGCGCTAAGCTATGGCTACACCTTC.

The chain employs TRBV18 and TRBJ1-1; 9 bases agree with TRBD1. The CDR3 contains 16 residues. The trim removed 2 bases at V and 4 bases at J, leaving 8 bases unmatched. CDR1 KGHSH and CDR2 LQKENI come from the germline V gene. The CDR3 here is CASSPSSGTGRTEAFF. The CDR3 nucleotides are TGTGCCAGCTCACCAAGTTCCGGGACAGGGCGCACTGAAGCTTTCTTT.

Written as DNA, the CDR3 is TGTGCCAGCAGCTTAGATCGGGCTAGCGGCACAGATACGCAGTATTTT. It encodes CASSLDRASGTDTQYF. This sequence joins TRBV11-2 and TRBJ2-3; possibly TRBD2 for D (6 bases). CDR1 and CDR2 (germline): SGHAT, FQNNGV. The CDR3 covers 16 residues. The V end was cut by 0 bases, the J end by 1 base, with 11 bases between.

DNA for the CDR3: TGTGCCAGTAGTCTCGGACAGGTTGGTGGAAACACCATATATTTT. Protein: CASSLGQVGGNTIYF. The chain links TRBV19 to TRBJ1-3; TRBD1 agrees at 7 bases. V gave up 5 bases and J gave up 3 bases; unmatched junction bases: 7. Germline CDR1 LNHDA, CDR2 SQIVND (reference sequence). The CDR3 contains 15 residues.

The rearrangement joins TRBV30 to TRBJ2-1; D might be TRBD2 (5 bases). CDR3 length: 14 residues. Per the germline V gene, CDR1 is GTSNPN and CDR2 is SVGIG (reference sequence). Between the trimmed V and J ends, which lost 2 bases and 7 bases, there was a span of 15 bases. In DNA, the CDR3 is TGTGCCTGGAGTCCCTGGGGAAGGGAGAATGAGCAGTTCTTC. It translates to CAWSPWGRENEQFF.

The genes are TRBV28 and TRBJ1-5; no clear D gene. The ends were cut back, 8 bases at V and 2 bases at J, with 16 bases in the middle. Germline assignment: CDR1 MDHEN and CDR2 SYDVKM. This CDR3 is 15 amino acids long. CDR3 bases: TGTGCCAGCGGAACACAGCTGCAGGGCAATCAGCCCCAGCATTTT. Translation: CASGTQLQGNQPQHF.

In nucleotides, the CDR3 is TGTGCCAGCAGCCCCTCACGGGGGAGGGTCGACACCGGGGAGCTGTTTTTT. This translates into CASSPSRGRVDTGELFF. The V call is TRBV7-2, the J call TRBJ2-2; 7 bases match TRBD2. Germline CDR1 and CDR2: SGHTA and FQGNSA. V trimming: 5 bases; J trimming: 3 bases; junction bases outside the gene matches: 12. The CDR3 spans 17 residues.

The CDR3 DNA reads as TGCGCCAGCAGCTTAGGCGGTCAGCCAACTAATGAAAAACTGTTTTTT. Translation: CASSLGGQPTNEKLFF. The chain has TRBV5-1 and TRBJ1-4; no reliable D call. V was shortened by 2 bases and J by 0 bases, with 11 bases between the two germline ends. The V gene's germline CDR1 is SGHRS and CDR2 YFSETQ. The CDR3 sequence is 16 residues long.